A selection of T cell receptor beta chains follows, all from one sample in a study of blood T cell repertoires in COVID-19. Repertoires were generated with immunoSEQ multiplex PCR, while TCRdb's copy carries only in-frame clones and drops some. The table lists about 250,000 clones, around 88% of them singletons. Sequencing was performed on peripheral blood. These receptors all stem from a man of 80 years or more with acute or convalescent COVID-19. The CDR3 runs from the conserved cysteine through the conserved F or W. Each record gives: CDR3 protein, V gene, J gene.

CAISDGGSVQETQYF,TRBV10-3,TRBJ2-5
CASTHRGTGAYEQYF,TRBV28,TRBJ2-7
CASSYSRRGNTEAFF,TRBV6-5,TRBJ1-1
CASSPGTASTGELFF,TRBV19,TRBJ2-2
CASSYSLRGEQFF,TRBV6-2/TRBV6-3,TRBJ2-1
CASSWDNRRPLHF,TRBV19,TRBJ1-6
CASRGLAANYNEQFF,TRBV6-5,TRBJ2-1
CASSPGDEQYF,TRBV13,TRBJ2-7
CATEDRGIDQPQHF,TRBV10-1,TRBJ1-5
CASSPRLDSSNQPQHF,TRBV2,TRBJ1-5
CASSLAGGRFNEQFF,TRBV7-8,TRBJ2-1
CASSLTGGGYGYTF,TRBV14,TRBJ1-2
CASSPRGGGTETQYF,TRBV3-1/TRBV3-2,TRBJ2-5
CASKSAGADYGYTF,TRBV2,TRBJ1-2
CASSPGTGRNQPQHF,TRBV28,TRBJ1-5
CASSEGQGGETQYF,TRBV25-1,TRBJ2-5
CASSLRGTSSTVGQYF,TRBV27,TRBJ2-7
CASSRREIGSYGYTF,TRBV6-5,TRBJ1-2
CASSLAQTSGETQYF,TRBV5-6,TRBJ2-5
CASSPGQANQPQHF,TRBV18,TRBJ1-5
CASSLAYTEAFF,TRBV7-2,TRBJ1-1
CASSQTSGRTTDTQYF,TRBV7-2,TRBJ2-3
CASSTPGQGRLNTEAFF,TRBV19,TRBJ1-1
CASSSGQRVNSPLHF,TRBV7-9,TRBJ1-6
CASSLSRGQETQYF,TRBV7-2,TRBJ2-5
CASSLGDDEQFF,TRBV11-3,TRBJ2-1
CASSLGRRTNTEAFF,TRBV5-1,TRBJ1-1
CASSLALAGGAETQYF,TRBV7-9,TRBJ2-5
CASSWDRAGTEAFF,TRBV6-2/TRBV6-3,TRBJ1-1
CASSQDRQGSAEAFF,TRBV4-3,TRBJ1-1
CASSQSLPTDTQYF,TRBV3-1/TRBV3-2,TRBJ2-3
CASSLGQHLEQYF,TRBV5-1,TRBJ2-7
CASSPMGQGTIYF,TRBV11-2,TRBJ1-6
CASSYSRGETDTQYF,TRBV6-5,TRBJ2-3
CASSLFSEDGHEQFF,TRBV11-3,TRBJ2-1
CASRGALEGGTEAFF,TRBV11-2,TRBJ1-1
CASSHSGRGAGTDTQYF,TRBV3-1/TRBV3-2,TRBJ2-3
CASSSGLADNEQFF,TRBV2,TRBJ2-1
CATQRLAGAYEQYF,TRBV6-5,TRBJ2-7
CASSIQGVVNYGYTF,TRBV3-1/TRBV3-2,TRBJ1-2
CASSRTTDTQYF,TRBV7-9,TRBJ2-3
CASSSQGQRANEKLFF,TRBV5-1,TRBJ1-4
CASSIAGNEQFF,TRBV6-2/TRBV6-3,TRBJ2-1